The count of the clone carrying this TCR beta chain is one. TCRdb keeps only in-frame clones here, not all; method: immunoSEQ multiplex PCR. Here the sample spans approximately 74,000 clones, 75% to 95% being singletons. This record belongs to a study of OX40 agonist ivuxolimab in advanced cancers. The wider study: Patients received the agonistic anti-OX40 (CD134) antibody ivuxolimab.

The germline gives CDR1 SNHLY, CDR2 FYNNEI. V lost 10 bases and J lost 0; bases outside the gene matches: 9. The CDR3 is 14 residues long. The J gene is TRBJ2-7, the V gene TRBV2, with TRBD1 matching 7 bases. The material was CD4+ or CD8+ T cells sorted from blood, obtained in a trial of the OX40 agonist ivuxolimab. The TCR comes from an adult with an advanced solid tumor such as melanoma, head and neck, liver or kidney cancer. The CDR3 loop reads CAILDRKSSYEQYF. As DNA, the CDR3 is TGTGCCATCCTGGACAGGAAGAGCTCCTACGAGCAGTACTTC.